This entry is about one TCR beta chain. Trimming left V 5 bases short and J 3 bases short, with 12 bases between. Germline V gives CDR1 SGHTS, CDR2 YDEGEE. The CDR3 sequence is 13 residues long. Primers included in the PCR were 60 Vbeta and 13 Jbeta primers. This table comes from immunoSEQ multiplex PCR, and its TCRdb copy is limited to in-frame clones, with some not included. The repertoire holds fewer than 150,000 clones, with 65% to 85% as singletons. This sample is part of a study of cytomegalovirus exposure and HLA in healthy donors. Sequenced sample: PBMCs. This chain uses TRBV5-8 with TRBJ2-7; TRBD2 is a possible D gene (5 bases). The sequence was obtained from a man aged 45-65 years in good health and CMV-seronegative. The CDR3 spells CASRPPGFYEQYF. The CDR3 region has the DNA TGTGCCAGCAGGCCACCGGGGTTCTACGAGCAGTACTTC.